This TCR beta chain was profiled in a study of immune evolution from preneoplasia to lung adenocarcinoma. V was trimmed by 9 bases and J by 4 bases, leaving 28 bases between them. The CDR3 contains 17 residues. Germline loops: CDR1 MNHEY, CDR2 SMNVEV (reference sequence). TCRdb keeps only in-frame clones here, not all; method: immunoSEQ multiplex PCR. The sample holds approximately 1,200 clones, over 75% seen once. This TCR was recovered from a person aged 60 to 70 with lung adenocarcinoma. Sequenced sample: FFPE adjacent normal lung tissue. This chain connects TRBV27 to TRBJ2-7; weak D call: TRBD1 (6 bases). The chain's CDR3 is CARNEVKGGRPVYEQYF. The CDR3 DNA reads as TGTGCCAGGAACGAAGTTAAAGGGGGAAGGCCGGTATACGAGCAGTACTTC.